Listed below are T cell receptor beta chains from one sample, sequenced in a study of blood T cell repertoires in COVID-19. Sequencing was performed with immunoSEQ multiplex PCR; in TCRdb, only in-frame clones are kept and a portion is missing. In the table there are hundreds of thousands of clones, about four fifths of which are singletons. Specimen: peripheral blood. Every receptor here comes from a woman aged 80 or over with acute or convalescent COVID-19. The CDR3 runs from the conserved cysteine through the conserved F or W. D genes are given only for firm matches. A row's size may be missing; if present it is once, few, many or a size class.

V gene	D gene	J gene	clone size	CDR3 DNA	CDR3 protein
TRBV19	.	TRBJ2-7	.	TGTGCCAGTAGTGTCCCGGGACACCTGCGTTACGAGCAGTACTTC	CASSVPGHLRYEQYF
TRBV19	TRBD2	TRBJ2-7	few	TGTGCCAGTAGTATGAAACTAGCGGTCTCCGGTGAGGTCTACGAGCAGTACTTC	CASSMKLAVSGEVYEQYF
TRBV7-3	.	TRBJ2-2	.	TGTGCCAGCAGCCCCGGGGGTGGCCGGGACGGGGAGCTGTTTTTT	CASSPGGGRDGELFF
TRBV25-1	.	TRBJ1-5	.	TGTGCCAGCAGTCCCCCAGACAATCAGCCCCAGCATTTT	CASSPPDNQPQHF
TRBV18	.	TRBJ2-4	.	TGTGCCTCTCATCATAGTGAGGCTCTAGCCAAAAACATTCAGTACTTC	CASHHSEALAKNIQYF
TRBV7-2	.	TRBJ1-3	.	TGTGCCAGCAGCTTAGCTGGGGGCAACTCTGGAAACACCATATATTTT	CASSLAGGNSGNTIYF
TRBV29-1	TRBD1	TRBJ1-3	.	TGCAGCGTTGAAGCGACAGGGGGCACTGGAAACACCATATATTTT	CSVEATGGTGNTIYF
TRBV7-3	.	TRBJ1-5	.	TGTGCCAGCAGCTTAGACACCAATCAGCCCCAGCATTTT	CASSLDTNQPQHF
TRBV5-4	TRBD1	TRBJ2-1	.	TGTGCCAGCAGCTTGGAACAGGGGGCCTACAATGAGCAGTTCTTC	CASSLEQGAYNEQFF
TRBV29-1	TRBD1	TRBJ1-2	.	TGCAGCGCCTCCGGGACAGGGGGGAACTATGGCTACACCTTC	CSASGTGGNYGYTF
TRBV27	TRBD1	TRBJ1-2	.	TGTGCCACCAAGACAGGGCTCGATGGCTACACCTTC	CATKTGLDGYTF
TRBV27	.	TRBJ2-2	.	TGTGCCAGCAGGGGTACAGGGAACACCGGGGAGCTGTTTTTT	CASRGTGNTGELFF
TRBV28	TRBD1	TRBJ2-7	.	TGTGCCAGCAGTCGAACCTGGGACAGGGGGAACGAGCAGTACTTC	CASSRTWDRGNEQYF
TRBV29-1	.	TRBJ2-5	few	TGCAGCGTCCGGACAGATCAAGAGACCCAGTACTTC	CSVRTDQETQYF
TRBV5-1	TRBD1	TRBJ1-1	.	TGCGCCAGCAGCAGGGATCGGACAGGGGGCCGTGTAGGGAACACTGAAGCTTTCTTT	CASSRDRTGGRVGNTEAFF
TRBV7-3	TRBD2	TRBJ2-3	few	TGTGCCAGCAGCTTAGGAGCGGGGGGGACAGATACGCAGTATTTT	CASSLGAGGTDTQYF
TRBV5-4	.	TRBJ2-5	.	TGTGCCAGCAGCTTGGCCGGGGGAGAGACCCAGTACTTC	CASSLAGGETQYF
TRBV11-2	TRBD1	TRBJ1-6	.	TGTGCCAGCAGCATCAGGGACAGGGTGAGATCACCCCTCCACTTT	CASSIRDRVRSPLHF
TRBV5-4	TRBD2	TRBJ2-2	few	TGTGCCAGCAGCTCCAGCGGGGTATTCACCGGGGAGCTGTTTTTT	CASSSSGVFTGELFF
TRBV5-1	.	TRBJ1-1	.	TGCGCCAGCAGCTTGGACGGGTCCACTGAAGCTTTCTTT	CASSLDGSTEAFF
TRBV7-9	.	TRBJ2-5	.	TGTGCCAGCAGCTTGAACAACCAAGAGACCCAGTACTTC	CASSLNNQETQYF
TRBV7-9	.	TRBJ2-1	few	TGTGCCAGCAGCTTAGGGGTAGCGGAGGCTTACAATGAGCAGTTCTTC	CASSLGVAEAYNEQFF
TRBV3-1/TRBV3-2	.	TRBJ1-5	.	TGTGCCAGCAGCCAAGAGCGGCCGGGGGGAAACTGGCCCCAGCATTTT	CASSQERPGGNWPQHF
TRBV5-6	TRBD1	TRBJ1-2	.	TGTGCCAGCAGCCCGACCGGGACAGGGGGCGAGAACTATGGCTACACCTTC	CASSPTGTGGENYGYTF
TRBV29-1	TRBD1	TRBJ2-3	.	TGCAGCGTGATGGGACAGTCCACAGATACGCAGTATTTT	CSVMGQSTDTQYF
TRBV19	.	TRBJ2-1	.	TGTGCCAGTAACCCGACAGCCGGCAATGAGCAGTTCTTC	CASNPTAGNEQFF
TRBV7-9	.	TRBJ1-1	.	TGTGCCAGCAGCCTCGGGGGAGGGTCACCCTCCAAGGAAGCTTTCTTT	CASSLGGGSPSKEAFF
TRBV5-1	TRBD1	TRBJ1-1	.	TGCGCCAGCAGCTCCACGGACAGGGAGACCACTGAAGCTTTCTTT	CASSSTDRETTEAFF
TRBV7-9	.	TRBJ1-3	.	TGTGCCAGCAGCTTGGACAGCAGCGCTGGAAACACCATATATTTT	CASSLDSSAGNTIYF
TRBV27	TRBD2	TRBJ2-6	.	TGTGCCAGCAGTCTTCAGCGGGAGATACCCTCTGGGGCCAACGTCCTGACTTTC	CASSLQREIPSGANVLTF
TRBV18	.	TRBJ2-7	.	TGTGCCAGCCGCCCGGTTTCCTCCTACGAGCAGTACTTC	CASRPVSSYEQYF
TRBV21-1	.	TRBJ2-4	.	TGTGCCAGCAGCTGCCGGACTAGCGGGGGAACCAAAAACATTCAGTACTTC	CASSCRTSGGTKNIQYF
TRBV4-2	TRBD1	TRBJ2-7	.	TGTGCCAGCAGCCATTCCGGGACAGACTCCTACGAGCAGTACTTC	CASSHSGTDSYEQYF
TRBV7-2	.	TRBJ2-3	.	TGTGCCAGCAGCTTATGGGCTAGCGGCACAGATACGCAGTATTTT	CASSLWASGTDTQYF
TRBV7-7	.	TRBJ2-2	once	TGTGCTAGCAGCCAAGGGACTGGCTTAAACACCGGGGAGCTGTTTTTT	CASSQGTGLNTGELFF
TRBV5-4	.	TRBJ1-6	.	TGTGCCAGCAGAGTAGAGCAGGCTAATTCACCCCTCCACTTT	CASRVEQANSPLHF
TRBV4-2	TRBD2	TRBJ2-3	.	TGTGCCAGCAGCCCACCGGGACTAGCTGAATCCCCAGATACGCAGTATTTT	CASSPPGLAESPDTQYF
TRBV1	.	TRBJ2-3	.	TGCACCAGCAGCCAGAAGCCCGACAGGGGTAGTAGCACAGATACGCAGTATTTT	CTSSQKPDRGSSTDTQYF
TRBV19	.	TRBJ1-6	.	TGTGCCAGTAGTATGGCGGGGCTGGGTTTGTATTCACCCCTCCACTTT	CASSMAGLGLYSPLHF
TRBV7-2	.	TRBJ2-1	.	TGTGCCAGCAGCTTAGGAGGGTACAGGGCCGGGGACGATAGCAATGAGCAGTTCTTC	CASSLGGYRAGDDSNEQFF
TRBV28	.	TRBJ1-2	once	TGTGCCAGCAGACAACACCAGGATAGCTATGGCTACACCTTC	CASRQHQDSYGYTF
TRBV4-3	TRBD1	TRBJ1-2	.	TGCGCCAGCAGCCAAGGACAGGGAGAGTGGGGTGGCTACACCTTC	CASSQGQGEWGGYTF
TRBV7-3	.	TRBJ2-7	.	TGTGCCAGCAGCTTAACGAGGCAAGGCGAGCAGTACTTC	CASSLTRQGEQYF
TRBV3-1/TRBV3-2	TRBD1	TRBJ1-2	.	TGTGCCAGCAGCTCCTATCGGGACAGCTATGGCTACACCTTC	CASSSYRDSYGYTF
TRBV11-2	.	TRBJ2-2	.	TGTGCCAGCAGCTTACGGAGGAGCACCGGGGAGCTGTTTTTT	CASSLRRSTGELFF
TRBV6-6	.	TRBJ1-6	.	TGTGCCAGCAGTTACTCGGAGGATTCACCCCTCCACTTT	CASSYSEDSPLHF